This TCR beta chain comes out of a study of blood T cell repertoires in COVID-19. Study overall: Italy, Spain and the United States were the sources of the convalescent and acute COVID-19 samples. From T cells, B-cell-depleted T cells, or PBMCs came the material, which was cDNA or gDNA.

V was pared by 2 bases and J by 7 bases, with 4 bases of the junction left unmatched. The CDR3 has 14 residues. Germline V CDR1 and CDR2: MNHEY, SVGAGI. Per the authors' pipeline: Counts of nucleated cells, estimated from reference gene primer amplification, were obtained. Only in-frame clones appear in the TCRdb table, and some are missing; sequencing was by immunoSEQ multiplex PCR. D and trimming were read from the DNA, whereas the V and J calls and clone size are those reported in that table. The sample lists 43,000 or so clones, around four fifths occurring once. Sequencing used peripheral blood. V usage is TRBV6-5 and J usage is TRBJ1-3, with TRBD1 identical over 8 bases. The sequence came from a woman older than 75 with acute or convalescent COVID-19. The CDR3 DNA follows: TGTGCCAGCAGTTACGGGCAGGGGGCGAACACCATATATTTT. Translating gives CASSYGQGANTIYF.